The rows below give T cell receptor beta chains drawn from one sample of a study of response to subunit inactivated influenza vaccine. TCRdb processed the RT-PCR reads anew with MiXCR; each CDR3 protein has one entry. The sample yields around 480,000 distinct CDR3 sequences, approximately 9.9% seen once. Sequences were derived from PBMCs from blood, sampled around seven weeks after vaccination. These TCRs come from a man aged 45 to 65 who received an inactivated influenza vaccine. Each CDR3 is given with its conserved first and last residue. Each record gives: clone size, V gene, D gene, J gene, CDR3 length, CDR3 DNA, CDR3 protein. A D gene is named only where the DNA matches it firmly. For some rows the clone size is stated as once, few or many, or as a class when expanded; others skip it.

many	TRBV4-3	.	TRBJ1-6	15	TGCGCCAGCAGCCAAGAGGGCAGCGATAATTCACCCCTCCACTTT	CASSQEGSDNSPLHF
.	TRBV10-3	TRBD1	TRBJ2-3	14	TGTGCCATCAGAGGGGGACAGGGCACAGATACGCAGTATTTT	CAIRGGQGTDTQYF
few	TRBV20-1	TRBD1	TRBJ1-6	15	TGCAGTGCAAGACCGCACAGGGGTTCAAATTCACCCCTCCACTTT	CSARPHRGSNSPLHF
many	TRBV5-1	TRBD2	TRBJ2-5	13	TGCGCCAGCAGCAGCCGGACTAGCGAGACCCAGTACTTC	CASSSRTSETQYF
.	TRBV4-3	.	TRBJ2-3	15	TGCGCCAGCAGCCAGCAAGACGGGAGCACAGATACGCAGTATTTT	CASSQQDGSTDTQYF
few	TRBV5-1	TRBD1	TRBJ1-3	15	TGCGCCAGCAGCTGGACAGGGGAAGCTGGAAACACCATATATTTT	CASSWTGEAGNTIYF
few	TRBV7-7	.	TRBJ2-1	16	TGTGCTAGCAGCCCGCGACAGGCCCCTCTTAGCAATGAGCAGTTCTTC	CASSPRQAPLSNEQFF
few	TRBV5-1	.	TRBJ2-5	16	TGCGCCAGCAGCTTGGACGGGGCTACCGGACAAGAGACCCAGTACTTC	CASSLDGATGQETQYF
few	TRBV3-1	.	TRBJ2-2	12	TGTGCCAGCGGACGACTCGGCGGGGAGCTGTTTTTT	CASGRLGGELFF
.	TRBV20-1	TRBD2	TRBJ2-1	16	TGCAGTGTGAGCTCCAGCGGGGGGGCGAAGTACAATGAGCAGTTCTTC	CSVSSSGGAKYNEQFF
.	TRBV2	.	TRBJ2-5	14	TGTGCCAGCAGTGAAAGCTTGGGTGTTAGGACCCAGTACTTC	CASSESLGVRTQYF
few	TRBV13	TRBD2	TRBJ2-5	14	TGTGCCAGCGGGAGACTAGCGGACCAAGAGACCCAGTACTTC	CASGRLADQETQYF
.	TRBV27	TRBD1	TRBJ2-4	15	TGTGCCAGCGCCGGGACAGGGTTGACCAAAAACATTCAGTACTTC	CASAGTGLTKNIQYF